Below, one T cell receptor beta chain is given with its context. Measured with immunoSEQ multiplex PCR; TCRdb has only the in-frame clones, and not every one. The sample contains 190,000 or so clones, approximately 61% of which appear only once. Trimming shortened V by 3 bases and J by 3 bases, and 11 bases separated the two germline ends. Germline loops: CDR1 SEHNR, CDR2 FQNEAQ (reference sequence). The CDR3 length is 14 residues. This sample is drawn from a study of shared clonotypes between healthy human individuals. This chain joins TRBV7-9 and TRBJ1-2, with D possibly matching TRBD1 (6 bases). Material: memory CD4+ T cells sorted from blood. Subset of the sample: CD45RA-negative fraction. The sequence was obtained from a man younger than 45 in good health. CDR3 DNA: TGTGCCAGCAGCTTTCGGGGGCTGGACTATGGCTACACCTTC. The encoded protein is CASSFRGLDYGYTF.